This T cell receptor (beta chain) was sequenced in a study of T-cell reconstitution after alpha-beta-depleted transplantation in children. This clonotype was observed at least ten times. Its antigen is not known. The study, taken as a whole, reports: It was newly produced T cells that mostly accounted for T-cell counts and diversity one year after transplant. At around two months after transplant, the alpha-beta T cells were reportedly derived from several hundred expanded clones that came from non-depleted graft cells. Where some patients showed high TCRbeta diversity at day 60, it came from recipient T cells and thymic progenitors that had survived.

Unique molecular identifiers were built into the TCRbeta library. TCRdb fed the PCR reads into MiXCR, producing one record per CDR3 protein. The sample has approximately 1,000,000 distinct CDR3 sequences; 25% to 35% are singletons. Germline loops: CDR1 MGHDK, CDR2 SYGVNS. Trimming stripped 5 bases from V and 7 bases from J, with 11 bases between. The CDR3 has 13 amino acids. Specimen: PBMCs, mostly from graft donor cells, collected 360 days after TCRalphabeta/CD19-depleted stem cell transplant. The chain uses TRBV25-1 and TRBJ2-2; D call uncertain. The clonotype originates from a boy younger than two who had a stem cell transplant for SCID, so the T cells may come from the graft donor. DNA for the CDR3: TGTGCCAGCAGTCCCCAACCGTACGGGGAGCTGTTTTTT. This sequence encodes CASSPQPYGELFF.